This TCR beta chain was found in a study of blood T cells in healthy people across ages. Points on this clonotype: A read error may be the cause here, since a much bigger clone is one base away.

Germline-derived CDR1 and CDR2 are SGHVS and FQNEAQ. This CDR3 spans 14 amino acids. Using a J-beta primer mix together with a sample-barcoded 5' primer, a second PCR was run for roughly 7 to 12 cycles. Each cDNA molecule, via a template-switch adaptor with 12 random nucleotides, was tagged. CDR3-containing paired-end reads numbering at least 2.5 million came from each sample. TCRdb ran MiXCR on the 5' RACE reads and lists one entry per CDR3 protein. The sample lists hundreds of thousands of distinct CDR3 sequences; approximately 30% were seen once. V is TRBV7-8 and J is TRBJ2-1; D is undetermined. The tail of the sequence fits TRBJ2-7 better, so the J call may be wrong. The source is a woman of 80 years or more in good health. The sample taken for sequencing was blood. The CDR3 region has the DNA TGTGCCAGCAGCTTAGGAGGCTCCTACAATGAGCAGTACTTC. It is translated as CASSLGGSYNEQYF.